This T cell receptor (beta chain) was sequenced during a study of T cell changes during pregnancy in multiple sclerosis. Assay: immunoSEQ multiplex PCR; the TCRdb copy retains only in-frame clones and omits some. The top ten clones hold around an eighth of a sample with 24,000 or so clones, roughly 86% of them seen once. This clone was seen a handful of times. This CDR3 spans 12 amino acids. Germline lookup yields CDR1 SGHTA and CDR2 FQGNSA. The ends lost 4 bases at V and 9 bases at J; junction bases unmatched: 3. The sequencing here drew on CD8+ T cells from peripheral blood mononuclear cells, taken in the first trimester of pregnancy. The chain has TRBV7-2 and TRBJ2-1, with 7 bases fitting TRBD2. The receptor comes from a female donor in good health, enrolled as a control in a pregnancy study. CDR3 in amino acids: CASSSQRGEQFF. For the CDR3, the DNA is TGTGCCAGCAGCTCCCAGCGGGGTGAGCAGTTCTTC. The full variable domain, with the rest looked up from reference TRBV7-2 and TRBJ2-1, is GAGVSQSPSNKVTEKGKDVELRCDPISGHTALYWYRQSLGQGLEFLIYFQGNSAPDKSGLPSDRFSAERTGGSVSTLTIQRTQQEDSAVYLCASSSQRGEQFFGPGTRLTVL.